The next 9 T cell receptor beta chains were all read from a single sample in a study of regulatory T cells in long-lasting Graves disease (dated by TCRdb to about 2021). This sample's time point label indicates: newly diagnosed GD, antithyroid drugs for less than 3 months. RNA was extracted from PBMCs in TRIzol for both TCR sequencing and RNA sequencing. Receptors were amplified or captured by multiplex PCR. The sequencer listed for this sample is Illumina HiSeq 4000. iRepertoire HTBI primers and Arm-PCR amplification of CDR3 regions were used to construct TCR beta libraries. Using fastp trimming at Q25 and MiXCR clonotype assembly, TCRdb reanalyzed the public sequencing data and kept in-frame beta chains. Rows with one shared CDR3 protein collapse into an entry with the most common genes and DNA. Counted in this sample were 530,000 or so distinct CDR3 sequences; roughly 13% of them appeared once. Under 10% of the sample is held by the ten biggest clonotypes.

The same data also contributed to another study, on T cells in Graves' hyperthyroidism and ophthalmopathy.

Sequenced here: peripheral blood mononuclear cells (PBMCs), sampled at new diagnosis, from a patient treated with antithyroid drugs. These receptors originate from a man younger than 45 with Graves disease. Donor details come from another sample of the same person, matched by shared clones.

V usage is TRBV30 and J usage is TRBJ2-7; 11 nucleotides align to TRBD1. Germline loops: CDR1 GTSNPN, CDR2 SVGIG (reference sequence). Trimming at V came to 0 bases and at J to 3 bases, leaving 4 bases not matched to a gene. The CDR3 runs 15 residues. The CDR3: CAWSVPGTGGYEQYF. CDR3 DNA: TGTGCCTGGAGTGTTCCCGGGACAGGGGGCTACGAGCAGTACTTC.

This clonotype was picked up many times. The V call is TRBV29-1, the J call TRBJ1-1; D may be TRBD1 (5 bases). The V end was cut by 6 bases, the J end by 3 bases, with 17 bases between. Germline values: CDR1 SQVTM, CDR2 ANQGSEA. The CDR3 is 14 amino acids. Written as DNA, the CDR3 is TGCAGCGTCGTCCCGGGACGGCGGGACACTGAAGCTTTCTTT. Translated, it gives CSVVPGRRDTEAFF.

The chain is built from TRBV2 and TRBJ2-7, with D perhaps TRBD1 or TRBD2 (6 bases each). V was clipped by 3 bases and J by 2 bases, with 14 bases between them. The CDR3 has 15 amino acids. Germline values: CDR1 SNHLY, CDR2 FYNNEI. CDR3 sequence (DNA): TGTGCCAGCAGTGAGGAGGGGGGAGTCGCCTACGAGCAGTACTTC. This translates into CASSEEGGVAYEQYF.

In regard to this clonotype: No DNA is shown, since the ends of the CDR3 on it are uncertain; the CDR3 is the one TCRdb lists. The rearrangement links TRBV5-8 to TRBJ2-7; the tabulated D call, TRBD2, remains unverified against the DNA. Both ends counted, the CDR3 spans 19 residues. Germline V gene lookup returns CDR1 SGHTS and CDR2 YDEGEE. The CDR3 sequence: CASSFYICSASPQGGEQYF.

This clonotype was found a few times. Its ends do not fully match the called genes, so a read error is possible. This sequence joins TRBV7-7 and TRBJ2-7; 8 nucleotides line up with TRBD2. CDR3 length equals 15 residues. The germline V gene encodes CDR1 SSHAT and CDR2 FNYEAQ (reference sequence). CDR3 nucleotide sequence: TGTGCTAGCAGCCTCGAGACTAGCGCGACCTACGAGCAGTACTTC. Encoded protein: CASSLETSATYEQYF.

The V and J genes are TRBV7-2 and TRBJ1-2; TRBD1 agrees at 10 bases. Germline-derived CDR1 and CDR2 are SGHTA and FQGNSA. V shed 6 bases and J 2 bases; nucleotides not matched to a gene: 3. This CDR3 comprises 14 residues. CDR3 amino acids: CASRPGQGNYGYTF. CDR3 bases: TGTGCCAGCAGGCCGGGACAGGGGAACTATGGCTACACCTTC.

The table lists this clonotype with many counts. The chain combines TRBV12-3 or TRBV12-4 with TRBJ2-1; D remains unclear. V was clipped by 8 bases and J by 4 bases, with 9 bases between them. The CDR3 covers 12 residues. Written as DNA, the CDR3 is TGTGCCAGCGACGCCGGGTACAATGAGCAGTTCTTC. It yields the protein CASDAGYNEQFF.

This clonotype came up many times. The V gene is TRBV30, the J gene TRBJ2-5, with D possibly matching TRBD2 (5 bases). The V and J ends lost 0 bases and 7 bases respectively, with 9 bases between them. Germline V gives CDR1 GTSNPN, CDR2 SVGIG (reference sequence). The CDR3 consists of 12 residues. CDR3 sequence: CAWSVQSGTQYF. Here the CDR3 DNA reads TGTGCCTGGAGTGTACAGAGCGGGACCCAGTACTTC. Based on the CDR3 plus reference TRBV30 and TRBJ2-5, the full variable domain is SQTIHQWPATLVQPVGSPLSLECTVEGTSNPNLYWYRQAAGRGLQLLFYSVGIGQISSEVPQNLSASRPQDRQFILSSKKLLLSDSGFYLCAWSVQSGTQYFGPGTRLLVL.

The table lists this clonotype with many counts. The CDR3 DNA reads TGTGCCGCCAGGGACAGTTACTACACTGAAGCTTTCTTT. Its protein is CAARDSYYTEAFF. The chain is built from TRBV10-3 and TRBJ1-1, with 7 bases fitting TRBD1. After removal of 11 bases from V and 3 bases from J, the junction contained 9 bases not matched to a gene. The CDR3 loop spans 13 amino acids. CDR1 and CDR2 from the germline V gene are ENHRY and SYGVKD.